This TCR beta chain was recorded in a study of T cell repertoires in cytomegalovirus infection. Turning to the study itself: Peptides in the study included HLA-C-restricted and HLA-B-restricted CMV epitopes. Based on public TCR beta signatures, there were indications of CMV infection and of a matching HLA type. Overall study findings and caveats: Clonotypes of TCR beta that were HLA-C-restricted and CMV-specific dominated the ex vivo response.

Using its own MiXCR run on the reads, TCRdb lists one record per CDR3 protein. The sample includes around 570,000 distinct CDR3 sequences, just under 40% of them seen just once. This clonotype showed up just a few times. Antigen unknown. This CDR3 contains 17 residues. The ends lost 6 bases at V and 4 bases at J; junction bases unmatched: 11. CDR1 and CDR2 from the germline V gene are MNHEY and SVGEGT. The J gene is TRBJ2-1, the V gene TRBV6-2 or TRBV6-3; TRBD2 matches at 11 bases. The receptor was derived from a human donor in good health (CMV status not recorded). Some clones in this sample may be carry-over from other donors' samples. The specimen was cultured PBMCs, collected from culture after CMV antigen stimulation. The CDR3 sequence is CASRTRLSGRVYNEQFF. CDR3 coding DNA: TGTGCCAGCAGGACCCGTCTTAGCGGGAGGGTATACAATGAGCAGTTCTTC.